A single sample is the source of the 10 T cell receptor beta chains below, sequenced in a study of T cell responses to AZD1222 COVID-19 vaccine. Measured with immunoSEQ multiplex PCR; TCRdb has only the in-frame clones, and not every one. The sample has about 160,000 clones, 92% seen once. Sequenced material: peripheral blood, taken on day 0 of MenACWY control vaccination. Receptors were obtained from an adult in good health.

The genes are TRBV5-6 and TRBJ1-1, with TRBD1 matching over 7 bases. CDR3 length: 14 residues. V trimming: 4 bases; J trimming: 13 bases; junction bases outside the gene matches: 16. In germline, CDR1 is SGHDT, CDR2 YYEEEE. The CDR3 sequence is CASSLWDRALVIFF. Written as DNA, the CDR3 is TGTGCCAGCAGCCTCTGGGACAGAGCCCTAGTAATTTTCTTT.

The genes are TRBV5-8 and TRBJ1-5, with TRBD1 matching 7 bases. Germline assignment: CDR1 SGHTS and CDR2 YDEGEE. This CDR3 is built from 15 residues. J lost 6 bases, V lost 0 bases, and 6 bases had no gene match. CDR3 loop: CASSLGQGIGQPQHF. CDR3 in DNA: TGTGCCAGCAGCTTGGGACAGGGAATAGGTCAGCCCCAGCATTTT.

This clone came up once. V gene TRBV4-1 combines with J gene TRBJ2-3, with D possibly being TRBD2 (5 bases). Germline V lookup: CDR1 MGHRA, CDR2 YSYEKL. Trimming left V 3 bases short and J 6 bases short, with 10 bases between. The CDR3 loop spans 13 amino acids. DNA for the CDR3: TGCGCCAGCAGCCAGCCGGGGTTGGATACGCAGTATTTT. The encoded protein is CASSQPGLDTQYF.

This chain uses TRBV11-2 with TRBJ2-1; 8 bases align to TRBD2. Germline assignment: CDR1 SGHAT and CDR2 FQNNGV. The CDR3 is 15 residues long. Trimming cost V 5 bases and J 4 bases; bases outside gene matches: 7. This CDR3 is CASSNERGRYNEQFF. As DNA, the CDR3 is TGTGCCAGCAGCAACGAGCGGGGGCGATACAATGAGCAGTTCTTC.

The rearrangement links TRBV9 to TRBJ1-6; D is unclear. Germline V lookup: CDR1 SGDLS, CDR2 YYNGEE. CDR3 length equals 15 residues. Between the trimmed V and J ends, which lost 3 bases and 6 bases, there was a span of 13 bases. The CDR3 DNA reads TGTGCCAGCAGCGCCGGACGCCCCCTTAATTCACCCCTCCACTTT. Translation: CASSAGRPLNSPLHF. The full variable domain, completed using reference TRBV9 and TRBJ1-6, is DSGVTQTPKHLITATGQRVTLRCSPRSGDLSVYWYQQSLDQGLQFLIQYYNGEERAKGNILERFSAQQFPDLHSELNLSSLELGDSALYFCASSAGRPLNSPLHFGNGTRLTVT.

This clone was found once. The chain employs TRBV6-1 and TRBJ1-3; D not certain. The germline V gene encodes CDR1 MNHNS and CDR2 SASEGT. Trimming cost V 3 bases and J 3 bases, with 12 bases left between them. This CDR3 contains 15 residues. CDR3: CASSDPFDGGNTIYF. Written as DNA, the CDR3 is TGTGCCAGCAGTGACCCTTTTGACGGTGGAAACACCATATATTTT.

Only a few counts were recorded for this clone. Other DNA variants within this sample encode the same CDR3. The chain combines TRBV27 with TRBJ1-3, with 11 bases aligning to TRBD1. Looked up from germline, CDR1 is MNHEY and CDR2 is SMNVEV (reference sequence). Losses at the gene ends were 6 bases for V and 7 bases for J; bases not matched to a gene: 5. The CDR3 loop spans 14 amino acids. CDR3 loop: CASSPGQGVNTIYF. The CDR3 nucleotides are TGTGCCAGCAGCCCGGGACAGGGGGTGAACACCATATATTTT.

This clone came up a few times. The CDR3 is CASSYDIRDTLPSSYNEQFF. The CDR3 region has the DNA TGTGCCAGCAGTTATGATATACGGGACACCTTACCCAGCTCCTACAATGAGCAGTTCTTC. The gene calls are TRBV6-2 or TRBV6-3 and TRBJ2-1, with D possibly TRBD1 on 6 matching bases. CDR3 length equals 20 residues. The germline V and J ends were trimmed by 3 bases and 0 bases, with 24 bases remaining between them. Germline lookup yields CDR1 MNHEY and CDR2 SVGEGT.

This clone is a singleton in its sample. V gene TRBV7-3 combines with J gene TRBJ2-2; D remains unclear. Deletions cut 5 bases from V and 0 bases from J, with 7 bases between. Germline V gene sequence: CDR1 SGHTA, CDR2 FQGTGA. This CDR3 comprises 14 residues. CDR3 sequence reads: CASSPFANTGELFF. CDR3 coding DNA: TGTGCCAGCAGCCCGTTCGCGAACACCGGGGAGCTGTTTTTT.

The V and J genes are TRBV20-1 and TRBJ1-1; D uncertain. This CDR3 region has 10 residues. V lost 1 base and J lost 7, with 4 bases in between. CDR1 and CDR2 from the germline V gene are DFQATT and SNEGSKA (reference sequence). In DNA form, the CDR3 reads TGCAGTGCTAGAGTGGTTGAAGCTTTCTTT. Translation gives CSARVVEAFF.